These 10 T cell receptor beta chains were sequenced from one sample in a study of T cell repertoires in cytomegalovirus infection (dated by TCRdb to about 2019). The sample's treatment or condition, from its label and the paper: in vitro stimulation with specific CMV peptide epitopes to enrich CMV-specific T cells. Instrument used: Illumina HiSeq 1500. TCRdb handled the public reads itself, with Q25 trimming in fastp and clone calling in MiXCR, and kept productive beta chains. Merged by CDR3 protein, the rows form single entries marked with the most common genes and DNA. Counted in this sample were some 310,000 distinct CDR3 sequences; more than 20% of them appeared once. The top ten clonotypes cover 13% of the sample. Their antigen targets remain unknown. The source material was cultured PBMCs, sampled from culture after CMV antigen stimulation. The receptors were sampled from a human donor in good health (CMV status not recorded). Some clones in this sample may be carry-over from other donors' samples.

Here the CDR3 reads CASSLVAAGGQETQYF. CDR3 in DNA: TGTGCCAGCAGCTTAGTAGCGGCGGGGGGCCAAGAGACCCAGTACTTC. The V and J genes are TRBV7-2 and TRBJ2-5; 8 bases map to TRBD2. The germline V gene encodes CDR1 SGHTA and CDR2 FQGNSA. CDR3 length: 16 amino acids. The J segment lost 1 base and the V segment lost 1 base, leaving 5 bases of the junction unmatched.

The V and J genes are TRBV5-4 and TRBJ2-5; D remains unclear. Germline V gene data show CDR1 as SGHNT and CDR2 as YYREEE (reference sequence). The ends were cut back, 6 bases at V and 1 base at J, with 16 bases in the middle. CDR3 length: 15 amino acids. The CDR3 loop reads CASKEKVGRQETQYF. The CDR3 DNA is TGTGCCAGCAAGGAGAAGGTTGGCCGCCAAGAGACCCAGTACTTC. The full variable domain, completed using reference TRBV5-4 and TRBJ2-5, is ETGVTQSPTHLIKTRGQQVTLRCSSQSGHNTVSWYQQALGQGPQFIFQYYREEENGRGNFPPRFSGLQFPNYSSELNVNALELDDSALYLCASKEKVGRQETQYFGPGTRLLVL.

The V call is TRBV11-2, the J call TRBJ2-7; D remains ambiguous. The CDR3 runs to 12 residues. CDR1 is SGHAT, CDR2 FQNNGV, per germline. Trimming removed 5 bases from V and 0 bases from J, with 5 bases in between. The DNA for the CDR3 is TGTGCCAGCAGCAAAGGCTCCTACGAGCAGTACGTC. Translation: CASSKGSYEQYV.

This clonotype showed up just a few times. The chain recombines TRBV7-2 with TRBJ1-3; possible D gene TRBD1, 6 bases. Per germline, CDR1 SGHTA and CDR2 FQGNSA. The CDR3 extends over 14 amino acids. The V end lost 5 bases, the J end lost 3 bases, and 11 bases lay between the germline ends. CDR3 sequence: CASSLGTFGNTIYF. The CDR3, as DNA: TGTGCCAGCAGCCTCGGGACATTTGGAAACACCATATATTTT.

This chain joins TRBV4-3 and TRBJ1-2; TRBD1 matches at 9 bases. The junction had 4 bases not matched to a gene; V was cut back by 0 bases and J by 8 bases. From germline, CDR1 is LGHNA and CDR2 YSLEER. The CDR3 is made up of 14 amino acids. DNA of the CDR3: TGCGCCAGCAGCCAAGATCGGACAGGGGAAGGCTACACCTTC. Amino acids: CASSQDRTGEGYTF.

V is TRBV18 and J is TRBJ2-5; 7 positions agree with TRBD1. CDR3 length equals 15 residues. The trim removed 6 bases at V and 1 base at J, leaving 8 bases unmatched. Germline CDR1 is KGHSH and CDR2 is LQKENI. As DNA, the CDR3 is TGTGCCAGCTCTAAACTCGGGACAGCCCAAGAGACCCAGTACTTC. It encodes CASSKLGTAQETQYF.

In its sample, this clonotype was seen many times. V usage is TRBV7-2 and J usage is TRBJ2-2; D ambiguous. Trimming pared 4 bases from V and 2 bases from J, leaving 8 bases between. Per the germline V gene, CDR1 is SGHTA and CDR2 is FQGNSA. CDR3 length equals 14 residues. The CDR3, as DNA: TGTGCCAGCAGCTATTCGGGTAACACCGGGGAGCTGTTTTTT. The encoded protein is CASSYSGNTGELFF.

This clonotype has more than one count but fewer than ten. The CDR3 protein is CASSLGSGAIYEQYF. In DNA form, the CDR3 reads TGTGCCAGCAGCTTGGGTAGCGGGGCAATCTACGAGCAGTACTTC. V and J are TRBV5-4 and TRBJ2-7; TRBD2 aligns across 8 bases. The ends lost 0 bases at V and 3 bases at J; junction bases unmatched: 5. Germline V gene data show CDR1 as SGHNT and CDR2 as YYREEE (reference sequence). The CDR3 sequence is 15 residues long.

This clonotype was recorded a few times. V gene TRBV7-8 combines with J gene TRBJ1-2, with D uncertain. This CDR3 comprises 14 residues. V was cut by 2 bases and J by 6 bases, with 13 bases left in between. Germline V lookup: CDR1 SGHVS, CDR2 FQNEAQ. CDR3 bases: TGTGCCAGCAGCTTACAAGTGGGATTGAATGGCTACACCTTC. This gives the protein CASSLQVGLNGYTF. Using reference TRBV7-8 and TRBJ1-2 for the parts outside the CDR3, the full variable domain is GAGVSQSPRYKVAKRGQDVALRCDPISGHVSLFWYQQALGQGPEFLTYFQNEAQLDKSGLPSDRFFAERPEGSVSTLKIQRTQQEDSAVYLCASSLQVGLNGYTFGSGTRLTVV.

The V gene is TRBV19, the J gene TRBJ1-2; unclear D gene. The CDR3 extends over 15 amino acids. The germline CDR1 and CDR2 sequences are LNHDA and SQIVND (reference sequence). Trimming removed 1 base from V and 0 bases from J, with 9 bases in between. CDR3 coding DNA: TGTGCCAGTAGTATAGTTGGGCAGTCTAACTATGGCTACACCTTC. Translation gives CASSIVGQSNYGYTF.